This is a list of T cell receptor beta chains from one sample in a study of blood T cells in healthy people across ages. TCRdb analysed the 5' RACE reads with MiXCR anew, one entry per CDR3 protein. Among roughly 800,000 distinct CDR3 sequences listed, 55% to 75% were seen once. Material for sequencing was blood. The receptors originated from a young man in good health. Each CDR3 is given without its conserved first and last residue. Part of the rows lack a size; the others show once, few, many or a class for expanded clones.

TRBV5-1	12	NA	TRBJ2-7	ASSLGGNSYEQY
TRBV7-6	11	few	TRBJ2-7	ASSSGILYEQY
TRBV29-1	8	few	TRBJ2-3	SVGGDTQY
TRBV7-2	10	NA	NA	ASSWFSYEQY
TRBV15	10	NA	TRBJ1-4	ATGKGPEKLF
TRBV28	12	NA	TRBJ1-1	ASRLGRLNTEAF
TRBV20-1	11	NA	TRBJ2-3	SARSLAADTQY
TRBV7-2	13	few	TRBJ2-7	ASSIGGGGAYEQY
TRBV28	10	NA	TRBJ2-7	ASRQTVYEQY
TRBV29-1	15	NA	TRBJ2-3	SVTTGTPSINTDTQY
TRBV6-2/TRBV6-3	12	many	TRBJ2-4	ASSRGSAKNIQY
TRBV12-3/TRBV12-4	12	NA	TRBJ2-1	ASYSGGLHNEQF
TRBV7-3	13	NA	TRBJ2-1	ASSRSGGILNEQF